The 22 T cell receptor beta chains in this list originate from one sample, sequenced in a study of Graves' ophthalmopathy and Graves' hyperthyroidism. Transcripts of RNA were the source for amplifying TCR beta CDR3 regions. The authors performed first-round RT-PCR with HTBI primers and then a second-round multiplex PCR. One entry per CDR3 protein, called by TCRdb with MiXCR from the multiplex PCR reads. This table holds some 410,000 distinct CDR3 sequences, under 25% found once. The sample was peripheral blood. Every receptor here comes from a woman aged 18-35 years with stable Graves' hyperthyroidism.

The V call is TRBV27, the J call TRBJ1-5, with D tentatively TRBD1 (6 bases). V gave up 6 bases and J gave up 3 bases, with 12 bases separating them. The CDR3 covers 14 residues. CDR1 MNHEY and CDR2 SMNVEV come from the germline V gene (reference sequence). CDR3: CASSEDRNNQPQHF. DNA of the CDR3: TGTGCCAGCAGCGAAGACAGGAACAATCAGCCCCAGCATTTT.

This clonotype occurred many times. The CDR3 DNA reads as TGTGCCAGCAGCTTAGGAGGACAGGGGGAGCCCGAGCAGTACTTC. This codes for CASSLGGQGEPEQYF. The chain employs TRBV7-8 and TRBJ2-7, with 10 nucleotides matching TRBD1. Germline lookup yields CDR1 SGHVS and CDR2 FQNEAQ. The CDR3 covers 15 residues. With V trimmed by 1 base and J by 6 bases, 6 bases remained unmatched.

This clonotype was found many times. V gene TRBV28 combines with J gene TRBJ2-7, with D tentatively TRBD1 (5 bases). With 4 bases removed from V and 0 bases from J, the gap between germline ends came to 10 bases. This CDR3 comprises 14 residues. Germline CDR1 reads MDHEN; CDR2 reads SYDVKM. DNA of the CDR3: TGTGCCAGCAGTTGGACCCAGGGCTCCTACGAGCAGTACTTC. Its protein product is CASSWTQGSYEQYF.

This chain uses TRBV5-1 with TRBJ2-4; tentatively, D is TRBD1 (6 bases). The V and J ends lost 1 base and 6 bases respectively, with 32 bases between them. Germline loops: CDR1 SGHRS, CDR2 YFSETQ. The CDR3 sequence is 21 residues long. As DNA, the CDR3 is TGCGCCAGCAGCTTGATCACGTTTGGACAGTCCATATCTCCTGGTGGAAACATTCAGTACTTC. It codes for CASSLITFGQSISPGGNIQYF.

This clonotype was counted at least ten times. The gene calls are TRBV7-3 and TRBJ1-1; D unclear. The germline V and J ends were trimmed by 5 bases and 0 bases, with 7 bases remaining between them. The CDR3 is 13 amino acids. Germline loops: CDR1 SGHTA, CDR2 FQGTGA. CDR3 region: CASSKSMNTEAFF. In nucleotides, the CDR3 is TGTGCCAGCAGCAAATCCATGAACACTGAAGCTTTCTTT.

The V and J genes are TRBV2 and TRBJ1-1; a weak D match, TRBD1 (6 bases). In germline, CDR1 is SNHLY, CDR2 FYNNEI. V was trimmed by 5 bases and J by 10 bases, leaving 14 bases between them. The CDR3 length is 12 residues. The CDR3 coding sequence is TGTGCCAGCAGTTCGGGACATTTGGCAGCTTTCTTT. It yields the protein CASSSGHLAAFF.

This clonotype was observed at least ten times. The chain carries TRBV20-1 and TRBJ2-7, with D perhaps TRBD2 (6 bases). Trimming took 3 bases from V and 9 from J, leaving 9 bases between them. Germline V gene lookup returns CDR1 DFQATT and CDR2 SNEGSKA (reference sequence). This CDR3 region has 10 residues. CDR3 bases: TGCAGTGCTAGGGACGGGGGGCAGTACTTC. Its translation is CSARDGGQYF.

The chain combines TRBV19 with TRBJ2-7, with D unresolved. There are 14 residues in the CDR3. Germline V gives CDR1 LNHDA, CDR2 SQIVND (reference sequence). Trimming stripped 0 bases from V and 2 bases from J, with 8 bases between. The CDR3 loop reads CASSIEKGPYEQYF. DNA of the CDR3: TGTGCCAGTAGTATAGAGAAGGGCCCCTACGAGCAGTACTTC.

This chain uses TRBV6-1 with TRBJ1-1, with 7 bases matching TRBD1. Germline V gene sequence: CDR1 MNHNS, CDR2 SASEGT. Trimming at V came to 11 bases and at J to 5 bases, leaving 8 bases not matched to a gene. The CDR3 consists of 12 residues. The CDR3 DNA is TGTGCCTTCGTTACAGGGGTTACTGAAGCTTTCTTT. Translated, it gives CAFVTGVTEAFF.

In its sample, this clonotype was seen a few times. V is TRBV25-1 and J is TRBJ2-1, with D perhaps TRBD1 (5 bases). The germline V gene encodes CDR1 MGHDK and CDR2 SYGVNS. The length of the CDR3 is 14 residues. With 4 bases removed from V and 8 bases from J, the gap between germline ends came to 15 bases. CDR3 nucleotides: TGTGCCAGCAGTGGGGGCATGCAGCACGATGAGCAGTTCTTC. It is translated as CASSGGMQHDEQFF. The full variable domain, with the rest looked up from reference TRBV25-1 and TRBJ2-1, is EADIYQTPRYLVIGTGKKITLECSQTMGHDKMYWYQQDPGMELHLIHYSYGVNSTEKGDLSSESTVSRIRTEHFPLTLESARPSHTSQYLCASSGGMQHDEQFFGPGTRLTVL.

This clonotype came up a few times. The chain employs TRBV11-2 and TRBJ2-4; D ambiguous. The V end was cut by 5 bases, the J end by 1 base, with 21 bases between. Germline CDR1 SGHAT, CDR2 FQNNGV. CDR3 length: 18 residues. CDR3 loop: CASSPLGLGFGAKNIQYF. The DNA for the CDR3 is TGTGCCAGCAGCCCCCTAGGTTTGGGGTTTGGGGCCAAAAACATTCAGTACTTC.

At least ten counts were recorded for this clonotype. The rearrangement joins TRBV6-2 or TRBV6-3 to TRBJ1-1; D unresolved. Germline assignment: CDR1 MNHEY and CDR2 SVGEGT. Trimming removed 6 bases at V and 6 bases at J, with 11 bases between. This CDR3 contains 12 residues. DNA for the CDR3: TGTGCCAGCAGGGATTTTATTGCTGAAGCTTTCTTT. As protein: CASRDFIAEAFF.

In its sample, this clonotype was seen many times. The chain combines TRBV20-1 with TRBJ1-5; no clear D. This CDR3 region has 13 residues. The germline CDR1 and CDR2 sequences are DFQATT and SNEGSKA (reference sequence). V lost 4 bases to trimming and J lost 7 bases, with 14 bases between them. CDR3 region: CSANSMMGQPQHF. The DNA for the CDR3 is TGCAGTGCTAACTCAATGATGGGCCAGCCCCAGCATTTT.

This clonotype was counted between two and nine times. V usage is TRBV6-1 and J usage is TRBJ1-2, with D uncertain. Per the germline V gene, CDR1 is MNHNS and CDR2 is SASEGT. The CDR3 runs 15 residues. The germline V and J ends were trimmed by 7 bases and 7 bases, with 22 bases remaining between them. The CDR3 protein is CASTVLTSMALGYTF. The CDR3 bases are TGTGCCAGCACTGTCCTAACGTCTATGGCTCTTGGCTACACCTTC.

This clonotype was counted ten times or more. Here the CDR3 reads CASRTISGNTIYF. Here the CDR3 DNA reads TGTGCCAGCAGGACAATCTCTGGAAACACCATATATTTT. The chain joins TRBV2 to TRBJ1-3; D ambiguous. V lost 6 bases to trimming and J lost 0 bases, with 6 bases between them. The CDR3 totals 13 residues. In germline, CDR1 is SNHLY, CDR2 FYNNEI.

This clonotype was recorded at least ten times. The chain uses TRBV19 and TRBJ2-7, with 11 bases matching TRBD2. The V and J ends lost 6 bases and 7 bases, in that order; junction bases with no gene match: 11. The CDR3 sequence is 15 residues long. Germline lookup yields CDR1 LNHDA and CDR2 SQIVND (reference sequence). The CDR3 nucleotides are TGTGCCAGTAGAGAACTAGCGGGAGAGGGAAGGGAGCAGTACTTC. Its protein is CASRELAGEGREQYF.

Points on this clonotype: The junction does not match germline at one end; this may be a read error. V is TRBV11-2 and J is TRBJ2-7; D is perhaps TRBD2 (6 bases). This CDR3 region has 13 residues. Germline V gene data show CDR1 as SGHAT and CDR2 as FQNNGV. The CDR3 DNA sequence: TGTGCCAGCAGCTACGGGAGTTCCTACAAGCAGTACTTC. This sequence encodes CASSYGSSYKQYF. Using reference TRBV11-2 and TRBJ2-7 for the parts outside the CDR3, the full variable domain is EAGVAQSPRYKIIEKRQSVAFWCNPISGHATLYWYQQILGQGPKLLIQFQNNGVVDDSQLPKDRFSAERLKGVDSTLKIQPAKLEDSAVYLCASSYGSSYKQYFGPGTRLTVT.

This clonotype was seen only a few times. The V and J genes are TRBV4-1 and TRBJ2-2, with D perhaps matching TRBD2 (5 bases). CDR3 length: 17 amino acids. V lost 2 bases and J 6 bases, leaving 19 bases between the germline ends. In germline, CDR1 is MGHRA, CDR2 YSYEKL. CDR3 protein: CASSQFSLVGYAGELFF. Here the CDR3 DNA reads TGCGCCAGCAGCCAATTTTCACTAGTGGGTTACGCCGGGGAGCTGTTTTTT.

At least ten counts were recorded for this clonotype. The CDR3 DNA sequence: TGTGCCACCAGACAGAGTTCCTACGAGCAGTACTTC. This gives the protein CATRQSSYEQYF. This rearrangement joins TRBV2 to TRBJ2-7; tentatively, D is TRBD1 (5 bases). This CDR3 has 12 amino acids. V was clipped by 10 bases and J by 1 base, with 11 bases between them. Germline values: CDR1 SNHLY, CDR2 FYNNEI.

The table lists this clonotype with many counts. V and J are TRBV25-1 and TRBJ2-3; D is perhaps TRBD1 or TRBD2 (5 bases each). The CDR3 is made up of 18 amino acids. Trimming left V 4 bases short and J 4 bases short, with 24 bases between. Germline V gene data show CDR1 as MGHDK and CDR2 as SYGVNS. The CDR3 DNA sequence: TGTGCCAGCAGTGGCCGGGACCCCTTAAAAATGGTCGCAGATACGCAGTATTTT. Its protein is CASSGRDPLKMVADTQYF.

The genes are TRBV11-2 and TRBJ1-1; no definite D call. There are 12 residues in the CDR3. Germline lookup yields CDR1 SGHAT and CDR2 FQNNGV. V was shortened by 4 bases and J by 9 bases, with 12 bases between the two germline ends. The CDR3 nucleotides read TGTGCCAGCAGCTCTTTGGTAGGGCAAGCTTTCTTT. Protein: CASSSLVGQAFF.

CDR3 nucleotide sequence: TGTGCCAGCAGTCAAAGTACAGGGGACTATGGCTACACCTTC. This encodes CASSQSTGDYGYTF. The chain recombines TRBV12-3 or TRBV12-4 with TRBJ1-2, with TRBD1 identical over 7 bases. V was pared by 5 bases and J by 3 bases, with 6 bases of the junction left unmatched. The CDR3 is 14 residues long.